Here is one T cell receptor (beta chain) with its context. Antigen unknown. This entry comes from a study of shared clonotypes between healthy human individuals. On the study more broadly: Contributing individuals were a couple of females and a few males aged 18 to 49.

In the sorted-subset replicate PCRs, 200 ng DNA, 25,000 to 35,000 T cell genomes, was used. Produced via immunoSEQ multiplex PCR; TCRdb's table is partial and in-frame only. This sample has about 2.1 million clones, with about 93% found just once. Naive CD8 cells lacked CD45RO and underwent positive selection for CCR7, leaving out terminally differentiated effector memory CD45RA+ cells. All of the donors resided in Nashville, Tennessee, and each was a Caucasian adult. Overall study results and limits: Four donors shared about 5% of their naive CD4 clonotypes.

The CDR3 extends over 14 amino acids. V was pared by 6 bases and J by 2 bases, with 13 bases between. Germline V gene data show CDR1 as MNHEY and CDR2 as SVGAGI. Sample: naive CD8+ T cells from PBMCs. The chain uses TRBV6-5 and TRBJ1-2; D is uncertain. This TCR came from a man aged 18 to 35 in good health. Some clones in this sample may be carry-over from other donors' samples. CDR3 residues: CASRAPESNYGYTF. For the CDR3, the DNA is TGTGCCAGCAGAGCCCCTGAGAGCAACTATGGCTACACCTTC.